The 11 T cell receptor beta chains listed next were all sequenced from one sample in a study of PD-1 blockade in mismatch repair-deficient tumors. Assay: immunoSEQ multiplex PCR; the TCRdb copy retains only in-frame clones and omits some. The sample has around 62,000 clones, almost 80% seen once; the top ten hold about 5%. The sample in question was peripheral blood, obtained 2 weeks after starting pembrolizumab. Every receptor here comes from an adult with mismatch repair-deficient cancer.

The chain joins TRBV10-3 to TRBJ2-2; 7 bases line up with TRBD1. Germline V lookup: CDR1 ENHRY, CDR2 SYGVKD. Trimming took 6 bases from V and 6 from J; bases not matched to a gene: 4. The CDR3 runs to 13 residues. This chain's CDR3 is CAIRRGQAGELFF. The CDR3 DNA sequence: TGTGCCATCAGGAGGGGGCAGGCCGGGGAGCTGTTTTTT.

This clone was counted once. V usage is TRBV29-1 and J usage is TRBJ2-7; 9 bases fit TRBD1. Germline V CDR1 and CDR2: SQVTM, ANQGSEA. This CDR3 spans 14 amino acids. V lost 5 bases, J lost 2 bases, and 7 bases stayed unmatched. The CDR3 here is CSVRTGTGTYEQYF. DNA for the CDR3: TGCAGCGTTCGTACCGGGACAGGGACCTACGAGCAGTACTTC.

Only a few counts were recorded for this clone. The CDR3 is CASSLTGAANYGYTF. In DNA, the CDR3 is TGTGCCAGCAGCTTAACCGGAGCGGCTAACTATGGCTACACCTTC. The chain links TRBV7-2 to TRBJ1-2; D uncertain. V lost 2 bases to trimming and J lost 0 bases, with 10 bases between them. The germline CDR1 and CDR2 sequences are SGHTA and FQGNSA. This CDR3 comprises 15 residues.

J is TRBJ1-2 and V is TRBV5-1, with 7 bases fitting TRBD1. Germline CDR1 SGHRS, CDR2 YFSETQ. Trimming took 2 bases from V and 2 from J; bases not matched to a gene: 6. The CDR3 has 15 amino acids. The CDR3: CASSLGRQGNYGYTF. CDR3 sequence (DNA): TGCGCCAGCAGCTTAGGGAGACAGGGCAACTATGGCTACACCTTC.

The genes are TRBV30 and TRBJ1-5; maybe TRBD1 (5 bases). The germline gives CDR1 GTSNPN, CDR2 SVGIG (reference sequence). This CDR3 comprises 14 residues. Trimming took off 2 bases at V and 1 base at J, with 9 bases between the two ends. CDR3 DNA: TGTGCCTGGAGTTGGGGCAGGAGCAATCAGCCCCAGCATTTT. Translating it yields CAWSWGRSNQPQHF.

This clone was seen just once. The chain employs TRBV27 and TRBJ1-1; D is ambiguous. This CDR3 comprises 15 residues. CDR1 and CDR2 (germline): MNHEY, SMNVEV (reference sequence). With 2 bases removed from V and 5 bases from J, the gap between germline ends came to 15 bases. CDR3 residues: CASSLNGMRGTEAFF. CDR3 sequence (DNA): TGTGCCAGCAGTTTAAATGGTATGCGTGGGACTGAAGCTTTCTTT.

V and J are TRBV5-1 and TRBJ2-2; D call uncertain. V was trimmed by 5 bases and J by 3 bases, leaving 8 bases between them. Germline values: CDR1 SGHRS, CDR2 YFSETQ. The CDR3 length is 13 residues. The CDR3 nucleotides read TGCGCCAGCAGGGCTGGGGACACCGGGGAGCTGTTTTTT. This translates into CASRAGDTGELFF.

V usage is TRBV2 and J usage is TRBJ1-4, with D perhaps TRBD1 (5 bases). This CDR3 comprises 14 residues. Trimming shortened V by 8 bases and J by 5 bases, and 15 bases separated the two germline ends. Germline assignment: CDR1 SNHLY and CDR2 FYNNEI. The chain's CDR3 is CASCGGTVNEKLFF. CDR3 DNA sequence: TGTGCCAGCTGCGGGGGGACGGTAAATGAAAAACTGTTTTTT.

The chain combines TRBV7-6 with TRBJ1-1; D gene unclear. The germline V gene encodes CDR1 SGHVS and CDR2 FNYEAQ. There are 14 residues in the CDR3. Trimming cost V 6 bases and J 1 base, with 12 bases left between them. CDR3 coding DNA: TGTGCCAGCAGGGCGCCGGGAACGAACACTGAAGCTTTCTTT. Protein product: CASRAPGTNTEAFF.

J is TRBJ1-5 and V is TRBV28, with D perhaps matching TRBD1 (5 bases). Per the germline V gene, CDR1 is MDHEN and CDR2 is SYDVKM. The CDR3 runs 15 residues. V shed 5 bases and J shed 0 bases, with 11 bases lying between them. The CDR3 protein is CASSKQEYSNQPQHF. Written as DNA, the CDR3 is TGTGCCAGCAGTAAACAGGAATATAGCAATCAGCCCCAGCATTTT. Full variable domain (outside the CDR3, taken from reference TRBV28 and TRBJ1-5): DVKVTQSSRYLVKRTGEKVFLECVQDMDHENMFWYRQDPGLGLRLIYFSYDVKMKEKGDIPEGYSVSREKKERFSLILESASTNQTSMYLCASSKQEYSNQPQHFGDGTRLSIL.

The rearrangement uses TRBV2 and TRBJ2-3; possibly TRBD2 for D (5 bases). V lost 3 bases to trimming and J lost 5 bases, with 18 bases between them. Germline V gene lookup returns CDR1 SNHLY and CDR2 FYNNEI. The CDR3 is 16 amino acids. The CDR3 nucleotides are TGTGCCAGCAGTGAGTCTGGGCGGGTCTTTGGAGATACGCAGTATTTT. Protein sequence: CASSESGRVFGDTQYF. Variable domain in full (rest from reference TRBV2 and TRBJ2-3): EPEVTQTPSHQVTQMGQEVILRCVPISNHLYFYWYRQILGQKVEFLVSFYNNEISEKSEIFDDQFSVERPDGSNFTLKIRSTKLEDSAMYFCASSESGRVFGDTQYFGPGTRLTVL.